Below are 29 T cell receptor beta chains sequenced from a single sample in a study of blood T cell repertoires in COVID-19. Some clones are missing from TCRdb's copy, which holds only in-frame ones; the method was immunoSEQ multiplex PCR. The sample holds some 150,000 clones, 70% to 90% seen once. Specimen: peripheral blood. The receptors were gathered from a human donor with acute or convalescent COVID-19. The donor label of this sample is uncertain.

V and J are TRBV5-1 and TRBJ2-3, with 7 bases identical to TRBD1. Trimming cost V 2 bases and J 11 bases; bases outside gene matches: 5. The CDR3 consists of 12 residues. Looked up from germline, CDR1 is SGHRS and CDR2 is YFSETQ. CDR3 residues: CASSFSGQRQYF. Written as DNA, the CDR3 is TGCGCCAGCAGCTTCTCGGGACAGCGGCAGTATTTT.

In its sample, this clone was seen once. The gene calls are TRBV7-3 and TRBJ2-3; TRBD1 might be the D (5 bases). V lost 5 bases, J lost 3 bases, and 15 bases lay in between. The CDR3 spans 15 residues. From germline, CDR1 is SGHTA and CDR2 FQGTGA. The CDR3 nucleotides are TGTGCCAGCAGCCCCCAAGGGGTTTTGACAGATACGCAGTATTTT. Amino acids: CASSPQGVLTDTQYF.

The V gene is TRBV10-3, the J gene TRBJ1-2; D unclear. CDR1 and CDR2 (germline): ENHRY, SYGVKD. The CDR3 sequence is 13 residues long. V was trimmed by 8 bases and J by 2 bases, leaving 12 bases between them. CDR3 sequence (DNA): TGTGCCATCCAGCAGGATCGGAACTATGGCTACACCTTC. It encodes CAIQQDRNYGYTF.

This chain joins TRBV18 and TRBJ1-5; no clear D gene. This CDR3 comprises 14 residues. Per the germline V gene, CDR1 is KGHSH and CDR2 is LQKENI. Trimming cost V 5 bases and J 1 base, with 9 bases left between them. CDR3 sequence (DNA): TGTGCCAGCTCAGAACAAGAAAGCAATCAGCCCCAGCATTTT. Protein product: CASSEQESNQPQHF. The variable domain in full, with the rest retrieved from reference TRBV18 and TRBJ1-5, is NAGVMQNPRHLVRRRGQEARLRCSPMKGHSHVYWYRQLPEEGLKFMVYLQKENIIDESGMPKERFSAEFPKEGPSILRIQQVVRGDSAAYFCASSEQESNQPQHFGDGTRLSIL.

The chain combines TRBV6-6 with TRBJ2-1; 7 bases agree with TRBD2. CDR1 is MNHNY, CDR2 SVGAGI, per germline (reference sequence). The ends lost 7 bases at V and 9 bases at J; junction bases unmatched: 6. The CDR3 contains 12 residues. CDR3 sequence reads: CASTYPGGEQFF. The CDR3 region has the DNA TGTGCCAGCACCTACCCGGGGGGTGAGCAGTTCTTC.

As DNA, the CDR3 is TGTGCCACGGGAACCCGCGGGGTGGTACAAGAGACCCAGTACTTC. This encodes CATGTRGVVQETQYF. The rearrangement uses TRBV19 and TRBJ2-5, with D perhaps TRBD2 (6 bases). CDR3 length equals 15 residues. Germline loops: CDR1 LNHDA, CDR2 SQIVND (reference sequence). Trimming shortened V by 10 bases and J by 2 bases, and 20 bases separated the two germline ends. Using reference TRBV19 and TRBJ2-5 for the parts outside the CDR3, the full variable domain is DGGITQSPKYLFRKEGQNVTLSCEQNLNHDAMYWYRQDPGQGLRLIYYSQIVNDFQKGDIAEGYSVSREKKESFPLTVTSAQKNPTAFYLCATGTRGVVQETQYFGPGTRLLVL.

The gene calls are TRBV2 and TRBJ1-1, with TRBD1 identical over 10 bases. This CDR3 is built from 14 residues. Germline assignment: CDR1 SNHLY and CDR2 FYNNEI. V shed 6 bases, J shed 5 bases, and the junction held 6 bases outside the gene matches. The CDR3 sequence: CASRGQGSGTEAFF. In DNA, the CDR3 is TGTGCCAGCAGGGGACAGGGGTCAGGGACTGAAGCTTTCTTT.

V and J are TRBV7-3 and TRBJ2-5, with 7 positions matching TRBD1. The J segment lost 3 bases and the V segment lost 1 base, leaving 5 bases of the junction unmatched. CDR1 is SGHTA, CDR2 FQGTGA, per germline. CDR3 size: 15 residues. The CDR3, as DNA: TGTGCCAGCAGCTTAAATCGTGGGACAGAAGAGACCCAGTACTTC. Its translation: CASSLNRGTEETQYF.

CDR3 DNA sequence: TGCAGCGTTGCCCGAAGGCGGGAGATCCACAATGAGCAGTTCTTC. It codes for CSVARRREIHNEQFF. V usage is TRBV29-1 and J usage is TRBJ2-1; TRBD2 matches 7 bases. The CDR3 is made up of 15 amino acids. CDR1 and CDR2 from the germline V gene are SQVTM and ANQGSEA. Trimming removed 4 bases from V and 5 bases from J; junction bases left unmatched: 11.

This clone has a single count. The J gene is TRBJ2-3, the V gene TRBV4-2; 10 bases match TRBD2. J was trimmed by 2 bases and V by 0 bases; bases with no gene match: 5. The CDR3 covers 17 residues. Germline V gives CDR1 LGHNA, CDR2 YNFKEQ. In nucleotides, the CDR3 is TGTGCCAGCAGCCAAGATTTAGCGGGAGGTTTCACAGATACGCAGTATTTT. This translates into CASSQDLAGGFTDTQYF.

V and J are TRBV3-1 (or the pseudogene TRBV3-2) and TRBJ2-6; no clear D. CDR3 length equals 16 residues. Germline CDR1 and CDR2: LGHDT and YNNKEL (reference sequence). V gave up 5 bases and J gave up 0 bases, with 11 bases separating them. This CDR3 reads CASSSRRSSGANVLTF. The CDR3 DNA reads as TGTGCCAGCAGCTCCCGACGGAGCTCTGGGGCCAACGTCCTGACTTTC.

CDR3 in DNA: TGTGCCAGCAGTGCATCATTGAGGGATCAGCCCCAGCATTTT. It codes for CASSASLRDQPQHF. The chain is built from TRBV28 and TRBJ1-5; D is unclear. CDR3 length: 14 amino acids. V lost 5 bases, J lost 5 bases, and 13 bases lay in between. Germline CDR1 and CDR2: MDHEN and SYDVKM.

There are a few counts of this clone. The chain is built from TRBV3-1 (or the pseudogene TRBV3-2) and TRBJ1-1, with TRBD1 matching over 11 bases. The CDR3 has 21 amino acids. After removal of 0 bases from V and 4 bases from J, the junction contained 19 bases not matched to a gene. Germline V gene lookup returns CDR1 LGHDT and CDR2 YNNKEL (reference sequence). CDR3 coding DNA: TGTGCCAGCAGCCAAGAAGGGCCTCTGGACAGGGGGCGCGGCGCTAGCACTGAAGCTTTCTTT. Protein sequence: CASSQEGPLDRGRGASTEAFF.

V and J are TRBV30 and TRBJ1-6; 8 bases agree with TRBD1. V was clipped by 1 base and J by 7 bases; unmatched bases: 3. CDR3 length: 14 residues. CDR1 is GTSNPN, CDR2 SVGIG, per germline (reference sequence). CDR3 loop: CAWSAGQVNSPLHF. CDR3 coding DNA: TGTGCCTGGAGTGCGGGACAGGTGAATTCACCCCTCCACTTT.

There are a few counts of this clone. V usage is TRBV12-3 or TRBV12-4 and J usage is TRBJ1-1; D call uncertain. With 10 bases removed from V and 2 bases from J, the gap between germline ends came to 5 bases. The CDR3 consists of 10 residues. The CDR3, as DNA: TGTGCCACCTTAAACACTGAAGCTTTCTTT. The encoded protein is CATLNTEAFF.

The chain combines TRBV5-5 with TRBJ2-4; 7 bases map to TRBD1. Germline V gives CDR1 SGHKS, CDR2 YYEKEE (reference sequence). CDR3 length: 14 amino acids. The V gene end was trimmed by 3 bases and the J gene end by 8 bases; junction bases not matched to a gene: 8. CDR3 region: CASSSLRDSHIQYF. The CDR3 nucleotides read TGTGCCAGCAGCTCCCTCCGGGACAGTCACATTCAGTACTTC.

The chain links TRBV30 to TRBJ2-1, with D perhaps TRBD2 (5 bases). The V gene lost 1 base and the J gene lost 6 bases, with 13 bases spanning the gap. Looked up from germline, CDR1 is GTSNPN and CDR2 is SVGIG (reference sequence). CDR3 length: 14 amino acids. CDR3 loop: CAWSGASQGNEQFF. The CDR3 DNA sequence: TGTGCCTGGAGTGGGGCTAGCCAAGGCAATGAGCAGTTCTTC.

This chain links TRBV4-3 with TRBJ2-1, with TRBD2 matching 7 bases. In germline, CDR1 is LGHNA, CDR2 YSLEER. V shed 0 bases, J shed 3 bases, and the junction held 5 bases outside the gene matches. There are 16 residues in the CDR3. The chain's CDR3 is CASSQDWLADYNEQFF. CDR3 nucleotide sequence: TGCGCCAGCAGCCAAGATTGGCTAGCGGACTACAATGAGCAGTTCTTC.

This chain uses TRBV6-2 or TRBV6-3 with TRBJ1-1; possibly TRBD1 for D (5 bases). V was pared by 6 bases and J by 8 bases, with 13 bases between. The CDR3 has 12 amino acids. CDR1 MNHEY and CDR2 SVGEGT come from the germline V gene. Written as DNA, the CDR3 is TGTGCCAGCAGACCTCTCCGGGGGGAAGCTTTCTTT. Translated: CASRPLRGEAFF.

This chain links TRBV5-1 with TRBJ2-5; D may be TRBD2 (6 bases). Trimming shortened V by 0 bases and J by 5 bases, and 17 bases separated the two germline ends. The CDR3 spans 16 residues. Germline CDR1 reads SGHRS; CDR2 reads YFSETQ. The CDR3 DNA sequence: TGCGCCAGCAGCTTGGGGGCGTATCCAAGCGGGGAGACCCAGTACTTC. Encoded protein: CASSLGAYPSGETQYF.

CDR3 region: CASSLMGTGPLEGYTF. The CDR3 nucleotides read TGTGCCAGCAGCTTAATGGGGACAGGTCCTCTGGAGGGCTACACCTTC. V and J are TRBV7-3 and TRBJ1-2; 8 bases are a match to TRBD1. With 1 base clipped from V and 8 bases from J, the junction kept 12 bases outside the gene matches. This CDR3 is built from 16 residues. Germline lookup yields CDR1 SGHTA and CDR2 FQGTGA.

The chain employs TRBV5-1 and TRBJ2-7; tentatively, D is TRBD1 (6 bases). Trimming took off 3 bases at V and 2 bases at J, with 18 bases between the two ends. Germline CDR1 SGHRS, CDR2 YFSETQ. This CDR3 comprises 16 residues. DNA of the CDR3: TGCGCCAGCAGCTGGGCCCTGGGGGCGCAGACCTACGAGCAGTACTTC. This gives the protein CASSWALGAQTYEQYF.

The rearrangement links TRBV29-1 to TRBJ1-5; TRBD1 agrees at 7 bases. This CDR3 is built from 12 residues. Looked up from germline, CDR1 is SQVTM and CDR2 is ANQGSEA. V lost 6 bases and J lost 4; bases outside the gene matches: 3. CDR3 bases: TGCAGCGTCCGGGACAGTAATCAGCCCCAGCATTTT. This gives the protein CSVRDSNQPQHF.

The chain recombines TRBV18 with TRBJ1-3, with 7 bases matching TRBD1. The CDR3 totals 16 residues. The germline V gene encodes CDR1 KGHSH and CDR2 LQKENI. V dropped 4 bases and J dropped 2; count of bases not matched to a gene: 8. The CDR3 DNA follows: TGTGCCAGCTCACAGTCGCCCGGGACAGCTGGAAACACCATATATTTT. Translation: CASSQSPGTAGNTIYF.

Here the CDR3 DNA reads TGCGCCAGCAGCTTGGAAGGGAGCGGTACTGAAGCTTTCTTT. This gives the protein CASSLEGSGTEAFF. The chain is built from TRBV5-1 and TRBJ1-1; D not certain. Trimming removed 0 bases at V and 5 bases at J, with 11 bases between. The CDR3 spans 14 residues. Germline CDR1 SGHRS, CDR2 YFSETQ.

The chain has TRBV29-1 and TRBJ2-7; D remains unclear. The CDR3 consists of 13 residues. CDR1 is SQVTM, CDR2 ANQGSEA, per germline. Between the trimmed V and J ends, which lost 4 bases and 2 bases, there was a span of 12 bases. The CDR3 protein is CSVVPADTYEQYF. CDR3 in DNA: TGCAGCGTTGTGCCGGCGGATACCTACGAGCAGTACTTC.

The chain combines TRBV9 with TRBJ1-1, with no clear D. The V end was cut by 4 bases, the J end by 10 bases, with 14 bases between. The germline gives CDR1 SGDLS, CDR2 YYNGEE. The CDR3 runs 12 residues. The CDR3, as DNA: TGTGCCAGCAGCCCCCCGGGGTTGGGAGCTTTCTTT. Amino acid sequence: CASSPPGLGAFF.

The chain combines TRBV30 with TRBJ1-5; TRBD1 aligns across 10 bases. Germline V CDR1 and CDR2: GTSNPN, SVGIG (reference sequence). This CDR3 is 15 amino acids long. V was clipped by 3 bases and J by 6 bases; unmatched bases: 8. The CDR3: CAWSPTGGAGQPQHF. As DNA, the CDR3 is TGTGCCTGGAGCCCGACAGGGGGCGCGGGTCAGCCCCAGCATTTT.

V is TRBV18 and J is TRBJ1-3; possibly TRBD1 for D (6 bases). The V and J ends lost 3 bases and 0 bases respectively, with 15 bases between them. Per germline, CDR1 KGHSH and CDR2 LQKENI. This CDR3 spans 17 amino acids. CDR3 protein: CASSPVRDKSSGNTIYF. DNA of the CDR3: TGTGCCAGCTCACCGGTCCGGGACAAGAGCTCTGGAAACACCATATATTTT.